Presented here are 22 T cell receptor beta chains from one specimen sequenced in a study of T cells in Graves' hyperthyroidism and ophthalmopathy. Researchers amplified the TCR beta CDR3 regions from RNA transcripts. A set of HTBI primers served as the primers for a first-round RT-PCR of the TCR CDR3. One entry per CDR3 protein, called by TCRdb with MiXCR from the multiplex PCR reads. Among just over 550,000 distinct CDR3 sequences listed, about 45% were seen once. Sequenced sample: peripheral blood or thyroid tissue (not recorded which). The receptors were gathered from a woman aged 18-29 years with Graves' hyperthyroidism.

This clonotype was observed a handful of times. The rearrangement joins TRBV20-1 to TRBJ1-5, with D uncertain. Deletions cut 4 bases from V and 7 bases from J, with 8 bases between. The CDR3 contains 11 residues. Looked up from germline, CDR1 is DFQATT and CDR2 is SNEGSKA (reference sequence). CDR3 nucleotides: TGCAGTGCTATTGACGGGCAGCCCCAGCATTTT. It is translated as CSAIDGQPQHF.

The chain has TRBV2 and TRBJ1-4; maybe TRBD1 (5 bases). Trimming took off 3 bases at V and 3 bases at J, with 11 bases between the two ends. CDR1 and CDR2 (germline): SNHLY, FYNNEI. The CDR3 sequence is 15 residues long. The CDR3 DNA sequence: TGTGCCAGCAGTGATCAGGGTTTTGCTAATGAAAAACTGTTTTTT. This translates into CASSDQGFANEKLFF.

This clonotype was found a few times. The rearrangement links TRBV7-2 to TRBJ1-6, with D possibly being TRBD1 (6 bases). CDR1 and CDR2 from the germline V gene are SGHTA and FQGNSA. Trimming cost V 3 bases and J 14 bases, with 14 bases left between them. The CDR3 totals 13 residues. CDR3 region: CASSLGDTQTLHF. CDR3 DNA sequence: TGTGCCAGCAGCTTGGGGGACACCCAAACCCTCCACTTT.

A few counts support this clonotype. The chain is built from TRBV7-2 and TRBJ2-5, with TRBD1 identical over 7 bases. CDR3 length equals 16 residues. Unmatched junction bases numbered 16, after V lost 5 bases and J lost 7 bases. CDR1 is SGHTA, CDR2 FQGNSA, per germline. CDR3 nucleotide sequence: TGTGCCAGCAGCCAAGATTGGCGACAGGGCAGTAGGACCCAGTACTTC. This encodes CASSQDWRQGSRTQYF.

Comments on this clonotype: The conserved closing phenylalanine or tryptophan is absent in this CDR3, likely reflecting a read error. The V call is TRBV2, the J call TRBJ1-1; D unclear. Trimming took off 5 bases at V and 7 bases at J, with 17 bases between the two ends. Germline V gene sequence: CDR1 SNHLY, CDR2 FYNNEI. This CDR3 region has 14 residues. As DNA, the CDR3 is TGTGCCAGCAGTTACTCAGGAGGGATGGGTGAAGCTTTCCTT. As protein: CASSYSGGMGEAFL.

The chain has TRBV25-1 and TRBJ2-7; tentative D call: TRBD1 (5 bases). The CDR3 consists of 15 residues. Trimming shortened V by 6 bases and J by 0 bases, and 15 bases separated the two germline ends. The V gene's germline CDR1 is MGHDK and CDR2 SYGVNS. CDR3 DNA: TGTGCCAGCAGCCTCAGACAGTCGAACTCCTACGAGCAGTACTTC. Amino acids: CASSLRQSNSYEQYF.

This clonotype came up many times. The chain links TRBV24-1 to TRBJ1-3, with a tentative D call TRBD1 (5 bases). The CDR3 runs 16 residues. With 0 bases removed from V and 2 bases from J, the gap between germline ends came to 10 bases. Looked up from germline, CDR1 is KGHDR and CDR2 is SFDVKD. The CDR3 spells CATSDLPRDPGNTIYF. The CDR3 DNA follows: TGTGCCACCAGTGATTTGCCCAGGGACCCTGGAAACACCATATATTTT.

DNA of the CDR3: TGTGCCAGCAGTCGAACCAGGGAGTACGAGCAGTACTTC. It translates to CASSRTREYEQYF. The rearrangement uses TRBV2 and TRBJ2-7, with D possibly being TRBD1 or TRBD2 (5 bases each). The CDR3 runs 13 residues. CDR1 and CDR2 from the germline V gene are SNHLY and FYNNEI. V lost 5 bases and J 4 bases, leaving 12 bases between the germline ends.

The rearrangement joins TRBV5-1 to TRBJ1-4; D uncertain. Between the trimmed V and J ends, which lost 0 bases and 5 bases, there was a span of 8 bases. Germline CDR1 SGHRS, CDR2 YFSETQ. CDR3 size: 14 residues. The CDR3 region is CASSLAQANEKLFF. CDR3 coding DNA: TGCGCCAGCAGCTTGGCCCAGGCGAATGAAAAACTGTTTTTT.

V usage is TRBV15 and J usage is TRBJ2-5; D tentatively fits TRBD1 or TRBD2 (6 bases each). Germline V CDR1 and CDR2: LNHNV, YYDKDF (reference sequence). This CDR3 is 14 amino acids long. Trimming removed 3 bases from V and 9 bases from J, with 17 bases in between. The CDR3 region is CATSSGGPNQPQYF. The CDR3 region has the DNA TGTGCCACCAGCAGTGGGGGGCCAAATCAGCCCCAGTACTTC. Together with reference TRBV15 and TRBJ2-5, the CDR3 gives the full variable domain: DAMVIQNPRYQVTQFGKPVTLSCSQTLNHNVMYWYQQKSSQAPKLLFHYYDKDFNNEADTPDNFQSRRPNTSFCFLDIRSPGLGDTAMYLCATSSGGPNQPQYFGPGTRLLVL.

This sequence joins TRBV9 and TRBJ2-7; 8 bases line up with TRBD1. The germline V gene encodes CDR1 SGDLS and CDR2 YYNGEE. The CDR3 totals 15 residues. J lost 3 bases, V lost 3 bases, and 8 bases had no gene match. In DNA form, the CDR3 reads TGTGCCAGCAGCGCACGACAGGGGTCTTTCTACGAGCAGTACTTC. As protein: CASSARQGSFYEQYF.

This clonotype has ten or more counts. The CDR3 is CATSRFQGAYGYTF. CDR3 coding DNA: TGTGCCACCAGCAGATTCCAGGGGGCCTATGGCTACACCTTC. The chain employs TRBV15 and TRBJ1-2, with 8 bases fitting TRBD1. The CDR3 totals 14 residues. Unmatched junction bases numbered 3, after V lost 2 bases and J lost 4 bases. The germline V gene has CDR1 LNHNV and CDR2 YYDKDF (reference sequence).

This clonotype appeared many times. V usage is TRBV9 and J usage is TRBJ1-3; D unclear. Germline V gene sequence: CDR1 SGDLS, CDR2 YYNGEE. V was cut by 2 bases and J by 2 bases, with 2 bases left in between. This CDR3 is 12 amino acids long. CDR3 bases: TGTGCCAGCAGCGTTACTGGAAACACCATATATTTT. This sequence encodes CASSVTGNTIYF.

The table lists this clonotype with a few counts. The J gene is TRBJ1-1, the V gene TRBV20-1; D gene uncertain. The V gene lost 4 bases and the J gene lost 4 bases, with 13 bases spanning the gap. There are 13 residues in the CDR3. Germline-derived CDR1 and CDR2 are DFQATT and SNEGSKA (reference sequence). In nucleotides, the CDR3 is TGCAGTGCTACCAGAGTGCGGCGCACTGAAGCTTTCTTT. This sequence encodes CSATRVRRTEAFF.

The chain recombines TRBV29-1 with TRBJ2-7; 11 bases are a match to TRBD1. The CDR3 runs to 14 residues. Germline V gene sequence: CDR1 SQVTM, CDR2 ANQGSEA. The V gene end was trimmed by 3 bases and the J gene end by 3 bases; junction bases not matched to a gene: 4. CDR3: CSVERGQGVYEQYF. The CDR3 DNA follows: TGCAGCGTTGAGAGGGGACAGGGGGTCTACGAGCAGTACTTC.

The chain has TRBV25-1 and TRBJ1-1; D uncertain. V lost 4 bases and J 11 bases, leaving 17 bases between the germline ends. CDR1 is MGHDK, CDR2 SYGVNS, per germline. This CDR3 has 13 residues. CDR3 sequence: CASSARGSGRAFF. CDR3 DNA: TGTGCCAGCAGTGCTAGAGGGAGTGGGCGGGCTTTCTTT.

V gene TRBV24-1 combines with J gene TRBJ2-7; D ambiguous. Germline CDR1 and CDR2: KGHDR and SFDVKD. This CDR3 is 8 amino acids long. DNA for the CDR3: TGTGCCACCAGATCAGCTGAGGTC. Translating it yields CATRSAEV.

The CDR3 region is CASSEGGAGSPLHF. The CDR3 region has the DNA TGTGCCAGCAGTGAGGGGGGGGCGGGTTCACCCCTCCACTTT. V usage is TRBV2 and J usage is TRBJ1-6; weak D call: TRBD1 (6 bases). The CDR3 contains 14 residues. Trimming took off 3 bases at V and 9 bases at J, with 12 bases between the two ends. In germline, CDR1 is SNHLY, CDR2 FYNNEI.

V is TRBV20-1 and J is TRBJ2-7, with 9 bases fitting TRBD2. Germline V gives CDR1 DFQATT, CDR2 SNEGSKA (reference sequence). Unmatched junction bases numbered 17, after V lost 7 bases and J lost 4 bases. The CDR3 is 16 residues long. In nucleotides, the CDR3 is TGCAGTGTACCGGGGTTTGGTAGCGGGAGTGGTTACGAGCAGTACTTC. Its protein is CSVPGFGSGSGYEQYF.

This clonotype was counted a few times. The chain joins TRBV7-9 to TRBJ1-3; 7 bases map to TRBD1. This CDR3 has 16 residues. Losses at the gene ends were 5 bases for V and 4 bases for J; bases not matched to a gene: 11. Germline V gives CDR1 SEHNR, CDR2 FQNEAQ (reference sequence). CDR3 sequence reads: CASSNPREGAGNTIYF. DNA for the CDR3: TGTGCCAGCAGCAACCCTCGAGAGGGGGCGGGAAACACCATATATTTT.

This clonotype was detected a few times. This chain links TRBV9 with TRBJ1-1; no clear D gene. CDR1 and CDR2 (germline): SGDLS, YYNGEE. V was clipped by 0 bases and J by 7 bases, with 13 bases between them. The CDR3 is 14 amino acids. This CDR3 is CASSVGSDPGEAFF. CDR3 nucleotide sequence: TGTGCCAGCAGCGTAGGATCGGACCCGGGTGAAGCTTTCTTT.

There are many counts of this clonotype. The chain combines TRBV2 with TRBJ1-1; the match to TRBD1 covers 7 bases. The CDR3 totals 14 residues. After removal of 6 bases from V and 1 base from J, the junction contained 5 bases not matched to a gene. Germline V gene data show CDR1 as SNHLY and CDR2 as FYNNEI. This CDR3 reads CASRQGSQNTEAFF. CDR3 bases: TGTGCCAGCAGACAGGGGAGCCAGAACACTGAAGCTTTCTTT.